This is a list of T cell receptor beta chains from one sample in a study of blood T cell repertoires in COVID-19. The method was immunoSEQ multiplex PCR; TCRdb's version includes in-frame clones alone and lacks a portion of them. The sample includes around 500,000 clones, roughly 85% seen only once; the top ten take roughly 3.2%. Sequences were obtained from peripheral blood. The receptors derive from a human donor in a cohort sampled during active COVID-19. Each CDR3 is given with its conserved first and last residue. The D gene is left open where the match is weak. Clone size is not always given. Where it is, it says once, few, many or a class for expanded clones.

cdr3_nt cdr3_aa clone_size v_call d_call j_call
TGTGCCAGCGGAGGCTGGGGCGAGCAGTACTTC CASGGWGEQYF . TRBV9 . TRBJ2-7
TGTGCCAGCACGCTTGACCGGGGAAACTATGGCTACACCTTC CASTLDRGNYGYTF . TRBV6-5 . TRBJ1-2
TGTGCCAGCAGCCAAGATCACAGTATGAACTATGGCTACACCTTC CASSQDHSMNYGYTF once TRBV3-1/TRBV3-2 . TRBJ1-2
TGTGCCAGCAGCTTAGGAGCCCCCACAGATACGCAGTATTTT CASSLGAPTDTQYF . TRBV13 . TRBJ2-3
TGTGCCAGCAGTTTAGGGGGGTTGGGGAAAAAACTGTTTTTT CASSLGGLGKKLFF . TRBV27 . TRBJ1-4
TGTGCCAGCAGACCCCAGGGGGGTCCTGGGACCCAGTACTTC CASRPQGGPGTQYF . TRBV6-5 . TRBJ2-5
TGTGCCAGCAGCTCGTTTCTAGCGGGAGTGACTCAGGATGAGACCCAGTACTTC CASSSFLAGVTQDETQYF . TRBV5-6 TRBD2 TRBJ2-5
TGTGCCAGCAGCTTAGTTCGGACTAGCTCGATCGAGCAGTACTTC CASSLVRTSSIEQYF . TRBV7-2 TRBD2 TRBJ2-7
TGTGCCAGCAGTTCCCCGGGACTAGAATTAGATACGCAGTATTTT CASSSPGLELDTQYF once TRBV27 TRBD2 TRBJ2-3
TGTGCCACCAGCCCCGACAGGGACTATGGCTACACCTTC CATSPDRDYGYTF . TRBV15 TRBD1 TRBJ1-2
TGTGCCACCAGTGACACGGGACTAGCGGGTGACAATGAGCAGTTCTTC CATSDTGLAGDNEQFF . TRBV24-1 TRBD2 TRBJ2-1
TGTGCCAGCAGCGTAGACAGCGGGCGGCAAGAGACCCAGTACTTC CASSVDSGRQETQYF . TRBV9 . TRBJ2-5
TGTGCCAGCAGTTTACGGAGAGCTGGAAACACCATATATTTT CASSLRRAGNTIYF . TRBV27 . TRBJ1-3
TGTGCCAGCAGTGAAGTCGGCGGGAGAGGGCAAGAGACCCAGTACTTC CASSEVGGRGQETQYF . TRBV2 TRBD2 TRBJ2-5
TGTGCCAGTAGTGTTAGACAGGCACCAAGCTCCTACGAGCAGTACTTC CASSVRQAPSSYEQYF few TRBV19 . TRBJ2-7
TGCGCCAGCAGCTTGGAGACTAGCGGGGTGGTGGATGAGCAGTTCTTC CASSLETSGVVDEQFF . TRBV5-1 TRBD2 TRBJ2-1
TGTGCCAGCTCACCGGGACAGGTCTCGGGGTACGAGCAGTACTTC CASSPGQVSGYEQYF . TRBV18 TRBD1 TRBJ2-7
TGTGCCAGTAGTCCCTGGCAGGGGGCCGGCGAAAAACTGTTTTTT CASSPWQGAGEKLFF . TRBV19 TRBD1 TRBJ1-4
TGTGCCAGCAGCAAAGGAGGACAGGGAGAGAAGTTTGGTCAGCCCCAGCATTTT CASSKGGQGEKFGQPQHF few TRBV21-1 . TRBJ1-5
TGTGCCAGCAGTGTAAGGGCGGGCGGCTACACCTTC CASSVRAGGYTF . TRBV28 . TRBJ1-2
TGTGCCAGCAGCTTAGCGGGACTAGTCTATGAGCAGTTCTTC CASSLAGLVYEQFF . TRBV7-2 TRBD2 TRBJ2-1
TGTGCCACCCGCGGGAGGATCTACAATGAGCAGTTCTTC CATRGRIYNEQFF . TRBV15 TRBD2 TRBJ2-1
TGTGCCAGCAGCCCCCGTCCTTTTGCGGGCACTGAAGCTTTCTTT CASSPRPFAGTEAFF . TRBV7-2 . TRBJ1-1
TGTGCCAGCAGCCAAGATGAAGGCAGGGGAGATCAAGAGACCCAGTACTTC CASSQDEGRGDQETQYF many TRBV4-2 . TRBJ2-5
TGTGCCAGTAGTCCCCGACAGGGTGAACAAGAGACCCAGTACTTC CASSPRQGEQETQYF . TRBV19 TRBD1 TRBJ2-5
TGTGCCAGCAGTTACGCGACAGGGATGAACACTGAAGCTTTCTTT CASSYATGMNTEAFF . TRBV25-1 TRBD1 TRBJ1-1
TGTGCCAGCAGGCCGACAGGGGAAGCTTTCTTT CASRPTGEAFF . TRBV6-1 TRBD1 TRBJ1-1
TGTGCCAGCAGTGTAGGACTAGCCTTAAGCACAGATACGCAGTATTTT CASSVGLALSTDTQYF . TRBV6-1 TRBD2 TRBJ2-3
TGTGCCAGCAGCCAAGGGGGACAGCGAAATTCACCCCTCCACTTT CASSQGGQRNSPLHF few TRBV5-4 TRBD1 TRBJ1-6
TGTGCCAGTAGTCTCTCTCGGAGCGGGGCTTACAATGAGCAGTTCTTC CASSLSRSGAYNEQFF . TRBV19 TRBD2 TRBJ2-1
TGTGCCAGCAGCTTAGGGAGTAGCGGGGACTCCTACGAGCAGTACTTC CASSLGSSGDSYEQYF . TRBV7-2 TRBD2 TRBJ2-7
TGTGCCAGCAGCCTCCGACAGGGGATCTCATACATTCAGTACTTC CASSLRQGISYIQYF . TRBV7-8 TRBD1 TRBJ2-4
TGCGCCAGCAGCCAGAGGGTACAGGGGGACGAAAAACTGTTTTTT CASSQRVQGDEKLFF few TRBV23-1 TRBD1 TRBJ1-4
TGTGCCAGCTTGGGGGGAAACACCGGGGAGCTGTTTTTT CASLGGNTGELFF . TRBV28 . TRBJ2-2
TGTGCCAGCAGCCCACGATTTGACAGGGCAGGCACTGAAGCTTTCTTT CASSPRFDRAGTEAFF . TRBV7-2 TRBD1 TRBJ1-1
TGTGCCAGCAGCTTAGGGACAGTCTATGGCTACACCTTC CASSLGTVYGYTF few TRBV7-8 . TRBJ1-2
TGCGCCAGCAGCTCCGGGACAGCTTACACTGAAGCTTTCTTT CASSSGTAYTEAFF . TRBV5-1 TRBD1 TRBJ1-1
TGTGCCTGGAGACGACGGGAGGTTGACACCGGGGAGCTGTTTTTT CAWRRREVDTGELFF . TRBV30 TRBD2 TRBJ2-2
TGTGCCACCAGCAGAGGGTGGCGGCAGGGTGACGGGGAGCTGTTTTTT CATSRGWRQGDGELFF . TRBV15 . TRBJ2-2
TGTGCCAGCAGCTTAACAGGGACAGGGGGAACCGGGGAGCTGTTTTTT CASSLTGTGGTGELFF . TRBV7-3 TRBD1 TRBJ2-2